This T cell receptor beta chain was identified in a study of tumor and adjacent non-tumor tissue in lung cancer. Across the whole study: Around 4 million productive TCRbeta reads were obtained per sample on average. General study findings and limits: Patients with more diverse tumor TCRs had worse survival.

Trimming cost V 4 bases and J 6 bases, with 17 bases left between them. Per germline, CDR1 SGHKS and CDR2 YYEKEE (reference sequence). The CDR3 extends over 15 amino acids. No cell sorting was done before RNA was extracted from the tissue. The library came from three nested PCR rounds adapted from ARM-PCR protocols. TCRdb reanalysed the multiplex PCR reads using MiXCR and keeps one entry per CDR3 protein. Among about 200,000 distinct CDR3 sequences listed, 70% to 75% were seen once. In regard to this clonotype: The target antigen is unknown.

The genes are TRBV5-5 and TRBJ1-5, with D possibly TRBD1 on 5 matching bases. This clonotype was obtained from a man in his 60s with non-small cell lung cancer. Material for sequencing was lung tumor tissue. DNA for the CDR3: TGTGCCAGCAGCAGCGTGGCGGGACCGGGTCAGCCCCAGCATTTT. Its protein product is CASSSVAGPGQPQHF.